A selection of T cell receptor beta chains follows, all from one sample in a study of shared clonotypes between healthy human individuals. Measured with immunoSEQ multiplex PCR; TCRdb has only the in-frame clones, and not every one. This table has about 110,000 clones, 68% appearing once. Sequences were obtained from memory CD8+ T cells sorted from blood. The origin of the receptors is a woman under 40 in good health. Both conserved end residues are part of each CDR3. D genes are given only for firm matches. The size entry is marked missing in some rows and otherwise reads once, few, many or a size class.

-	-	TRBJ1-2	TRBV6-5	TGTGCCAGCAGCGCCCGGGCCTATGGCTACACCTTC	CASSARAYGYTF
TRBD1	-	TRBJ1-2	TRBV27	TGTGCCAGCAGTAAATCGGGAACAGGGGACCTTGGCTACACCTTC	CASSKSGTGDLGYTF
TRBD1	-	TRBJ2-1	TRBV19	TGTGCCACCAACTCCAGACAGGGGGCAGGGGCCTACAATGAGCAGTTCTTC	CATNSRQGAGAYNEQFF
-	-	TRBJ1-5	TRBV4-1	TGCGCCAGCAGCCAAGGGGGGGAAAATCAGCCCCAGCATTTT	CASSQGGENQPQHF
TRBD2	-	TRBJ2-5	TRBV6-1	TGTGCCAGCAGTCCCGAAGTAGCGGGAGCGGAGACCCAGTACTTC	CASSPEVAGAETQYF
-	-	TRBJ2-3	TRBV25-1	TGTGCCAGCAGTGAAAAAAACGTTGTGGACCAAGATACGCAGTATTTT	CASSEKNVVDQDTQYF
-	-	TRBJ1-1	TRBV29-1	TGCAGCGGTTTGCTCTGGGGGTTGGACACTGAAGCTTTCTTT	CSGLLWGLDTEAFF
TRBD1	-	TRBJ1-1	TRBV9	TGTGCCAGCAGCGGCCGGACAGGTGAAGCTTTCTTT	CASSGRTGEAFF
-	-	TRBJ1-1	TRBV5-4	TGTGCCAGCAGCTTGGGTTTGCACAGGCCGAACACTGAAGCTTTCTTT	CASSLGLHRPNTEAFF
-	-	TRBJ2-7	TRBV19	TGTGCCAGTAGTATCCAGGTGGGCTCCTACGAGCAGTACTTC	CASSIQVGSYEQYF
-	-	TRBJ2-1	TRBV19	TGTGCCAGTAGTCCCCGTCTGAGGGATAAGACCTACAATGAGCAGTTCTTC	CASSPRLRDKTYNEQFF
-	-	TRBJ2-5	TRBV7-2	TGTGCCAGCAGCCGTCGACTGAGTGCGGAGCAGTACTTC	CASSRRLSAEQYF
TRBD1	-	TRBJ1-5	TRBV19	TGTGCCAGTAGTATGGGGGACAGCTATAGCAATCAGCCCCAGCATTTT	CASSMGDSYSNQPQHF
-	-	TRBJ2-2	TRBV7-9	TGTGCCAGCAGCTCCCACTACACCGGGGAGCTGTTTTTT	CASSSHYTGELFF
TRBD1	-	TRBJ2-7	TRBV25-1	TGTGCCAGCTCCGACCGGGACAGAAGCTCCTACGAGCAGTACTTC	CASSDRDRSSYEQYF
-	-	TRBJ1-1	TRBV7-8	TGTGCCAGCAGCTTTCAAGGGGCTGGTAACACTGAAGCTTTCTTT	CASSFQGAGNTEAFF
TRBD1	once	TRBJ1-1	TRBV7-9	TGTGCCAGCAGCCCGACAGGGGTTGAGGCTGAAGCTTTCTTT	CASSPTGVEAEAFF
-	-	TRBJ2-7	TRBV28	TGTGCCAGCAGTGTGTGGGACACCTCCTACGAGCAGTACTTC	CASSVWDTSYEQYF
-	-	TRBJ2-7	TRBV9	TGTGCCAGCAGTCTCGGGGGAGGAAGCGACGAGCAGTACTTC	CASSLGGGSDEQYF
TRBD1	-	TRBJ1-4	TRBV16	TGTGCCAGCAGCCAACCGGACAGGGAGTCCGAAAAACTGTTTTTT	CASSQPDRESEKLFF
-	-	TRBJ1-3	TRBV5-1	TGCGCCAGCAGCTTAACCGGGACCTCTGGAAACACCATATATTTT	CASSLTGTSGNTIYF
-	-	TRBJ1-2	TRBV19	TGTGCCAGTAGCATCGACAGGTACTATGGCTACACCTTC	CASSIDRYYGYTF
-	once	TRBJ1-2	TRBV28	TGTGCCAGTGAATCAGACGGAAAATACTATGGCTACACCTTC	CASESDGKYYGYTF
-	-	TRBJ1-2	TRBV5-1	TGCGCCAGCAGCTGGTGGGGCGCCCACTATGGCTACACCTTC	CASSWWGAHYGYTF
-	-	TRBJ2-7	TRBV27	TGTGCCAGCAGTTCCTCGGACACGAACGAGCAGTACTTC	CASSSSDTNEQYF
-	-	TRBJ2-2	TRBV7-9	TGTGCCAGCAGCTTAATAGTATCCGGACCCGGGGAGCTGTTTTTT	CASSLIVSGPGELFF
-	-	TRBJ1-1	TRBV25-1	TGTGCCAGCAGTGATTTGAGGACTGAAGCTTTCTTT	CASSDLRTEAFF
TRBD2	-	TRBJ2-1	TRBV19	TGTGCCAGTAGTTTTCTTACGGCTAGCGGGATTTATGAGCAGTTCTTC	CASSFLTASGIYEQFF
-	-	TRBJ2-7	TRBV25-1	TGTGCCAGCAGTGACGCGGTAGCGGAAAACTACGAGCAGTACTTC	CASSDAVAENYEQYF
TRBD1	-	TRBJ1-2	TRBV11-2	TGTGCCAGCAGCCCTAATCCGGGACAGGATACTAACTATGGCTACACCTTC	CASSPNPGQDTNYGYTF
-	-	TRBJ1-1	TRBV4-1	TGCGCCAGCAGCTCTCGGCCTGGGGGCCTAGAGGCTGAAGCTTTCTTT	CASSSRPGGLEAEAFF
-	-	TRBJ1-2	TRBV7-2	TGTGCCAGCAGCTTAGGGCCAGGACAGAATTGGGAAGGTGGCTACACCTTC	CASSLGPGQNWEGGYTF
-	few	TRBJ1-2	TRBV28	TGTGCCAGCAACCATTGGGGCTATGGCTACACCTTC	CASNHWGYGYTF
-	-	TRBJ1-4	TRBV21-1	TGTGCCATTCTGACAGGGTTTAATGAAAAACTGTTTTTT	CAILTGFNEKLFF
-	-	TRBJ1-2	TRBV7-9	TGTGCCAGCAGCGGGATAGACTATGGCTACACCTTC	CASSGIDYGYTF
-	-	TRBJ1-1	TRBV29-1	TGCAGCGTTGCGCGGGGGAACACTGAAGCTTTCTTT	CSVARGNTEAFF
-	many	TRBJ2-1	TRBV11-3	TGTGCCAGCAGCTTAGGACCAACATTTGGGAATGAGCAGTTCTTC	CASSLGPTFGNEQFF
-	-	TRBJ1-3	TRBV5-1	TGCGCCAGCCGGGTGGAGGTCTCTGGAAACACCATATATTTT	CASRVEVSGNTIYF
TRBD2	-	TRBJ2-3	TRBV9	TGTGCCAGCAGCACGAGCGGGAGGGCGGATACGCAGTATTTT	CASSTSGRADTQYF
-	many	TRBJ2-6	TRBV19	TGTGCCAGTAGTACCGGGGAGATCTCTGGGGCCAACGTCCTGACTTTC	CASSTGEISGANVLTF
-	-	TRBJ2-7	TRBV6-5	TGTGCCAGCAGTTTATCAGGGTCCTACGAGCAGTACTTC	CASSLSGSYEQYF
-	once	TRBJ1-2	TRBV5-6	TGTGCCAGCAGCTTAGTTGGGGCTAACTATGGCTACACCTTC	CASSLVGANYGYTF
-	few	TRBJ2-7	TRBV2	TGTGCCAGCAGATCCAGGGTCGAGCAGTACTTC	CASRSRVEQYF
-	-	TRBJ1-5	TRBV15	TGTGCCACCAGCAGAGTTAGGGGGAACTTGCAGCATTTT	CATSRVRGNLQHF
-	medium-sized	TRBJ1-5	TRBV7-8	TGTGCCAGCAGCTTGTATCAGGGGCCAAGTCAGCCCCAGCATTTT	CASSLYQGPSQPQHF
TRBD1	-	TRBJ2-7	TRBV6-6	TGTGCCAGCAGTTACAGGGACAGGGGGCTAGGTGAGCAGTACTTC	CASSYRDRGLGEQYF
-	-	TRBJ2-1	TRBV28	TGTGCCAGCAGTCCCCGCCATGACCCGACCCCCTACAATGAGCAGTTCTTC	CASSPRHDPTPYNEQFF
-	-	TRBJ1-1	TRBV7-6	TGTGCCAGCAGCTTCGTCCTGGGTGAGGGCATCTCTGAAGATTTCTTT	CASSFVLGEGISEDFF
-	-	TRBJ2-7	TRBV2	TGTGCCAGCAGTGAGGACAGCTACTCCTACGAGCAGTACTTC	CASSEDSYSYEQYF
-	many	TRBJ2-7	TRBV2	TGTGCCAGCAGACCGACAAGCAGTCGGATCTACGAGCAGTACTTC	CASRPTSSRIYEQYF
-	-	TRBJ1-1	TRBV21-1	TGTGCCAGCAGAGTCCCACGGGCCACCAACACTGAAGCTTTCTTT	CASRVPRATNTEAFF
-	-	TRBJ2-7	TRBV10-3	TGTGCCATCAGTGAGACAAGACAGCACACACCCCGCGAGCAGTACTTC	CAISETRQHTPREQYF
TRBD2	-	TRBJ2-7	TRBV19	TGTGCCACCCGTGACTCCTCCCCGGGCGGGAGGCCCATCGAGCAGTACTTC	CATRDSSPGGRPIEQYF
-	-	TRBJ1-4	TRBV28	TGTGCCAGCAGCACTAGGGTTGACAATACCCATGAAAAACTGTTTTTT	CASSTRVDNTHEKLFF
TRBD2	-	TRBJ2-5	TRBV4-1	TGCGCCAGCAGCCACCCAGCGGGAGGGCCTCAAGAGACCCAGTACTTC	CASSHPAGGPQETQYF
TRBD1	once	TRBJ2-2	TRBV5-4	TGTGCCAGCACCAAGACAGGGACGAACACCGGGGAGCTGTTTTTT	CASTKTGTNTGELFF
TRBD1	few	TRBJ1-4	TRBV28	TGTGCCAGCAGTCCTCCCCTGACAGGGAGTGAAAAACTGTTTTTT	CASSPPLTGSEKLFF
-	many	TRBJ2-7	TRBV5-1	TGCGCCAGCAGCTTGGCGGGAGCCCTCTCCTACGAGCAGTACTTC	CASSLAGALSYEQYF
TRBD1	-	TRBJ2-7	TRBV14	TGTGCCAGCAGCCAAGATGGGACAGGTCGGTCCTACGAGCAGTACTTC	CASSQDGTGRSYEQYF